The present TCR beta chain was sequenced within a study of cytomegalovirus exposure and HLA in healthy donors. The CDR3 is made up of 17 amino acids. Germline V lookup: CDR1 MGHRA, CDR2 YSYEKL. V was clipped by 3 bases and J by 5 bases, with 21 bases between them. A multiplex PCR was run with 60 Vbeta primers and 13 Jbeta primers. Per the authors' pipeline: Roughly 10 million shared chains were among around 80 million unique TCR beta chains counted in a later analysis. Measured with immunoSEQ multiplex PCR; TCRdb has only the in-frame clones, and not every one. V, J and clone size are those of that table, while D and trimming were read from the DNA. The data hold around 190,000 clones, with around 77% observed a single time. The sample holds one count of this clone. Its antigen is not identified. Study outcomes and limitations: Sequencing had likely introduced a cluster of highly shared sequence variants as an artifact.

Source material: PBMCs. The V call is TRBV4-1, the J call TRBJ2-3, with D tentatively TRBD2 (7 bases). The TCR was taken from a woman in her thirties in good health and CMV-seronegative. The CDR3: CASSQESWGGPRDTQYF. The CDR3 DNA reads TGCGCCAGCAGCCAGGAGAGTTGGGGGGGCCCCAGAGATACGCAGTATTTT.